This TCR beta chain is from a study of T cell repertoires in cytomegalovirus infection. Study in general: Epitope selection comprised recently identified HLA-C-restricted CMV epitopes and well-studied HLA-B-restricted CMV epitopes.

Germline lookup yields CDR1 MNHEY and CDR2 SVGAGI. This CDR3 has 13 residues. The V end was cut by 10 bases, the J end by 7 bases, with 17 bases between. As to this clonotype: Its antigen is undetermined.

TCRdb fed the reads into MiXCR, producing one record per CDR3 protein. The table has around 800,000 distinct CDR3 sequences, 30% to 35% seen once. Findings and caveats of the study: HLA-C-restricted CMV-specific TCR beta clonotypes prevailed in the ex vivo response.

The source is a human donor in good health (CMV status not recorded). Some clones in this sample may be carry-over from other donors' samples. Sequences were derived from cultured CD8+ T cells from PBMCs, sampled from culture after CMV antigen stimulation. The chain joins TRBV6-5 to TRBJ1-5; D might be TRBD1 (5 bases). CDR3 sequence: CATRDGINQPQHF. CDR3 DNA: TGTGCCACCAGGGACGGCATTAACCAGCCCCAGCATTTT.